Given below is one T cell receptor (beta chain) in context. The data derive from a study of glioma-infiltrating T cells after dendritic cell vaccination. Assay: immunoSEQ multiplex PCR; the TCRdb copy retains only in-frame clones and omits some. The sample consists of about 92,000 clones, 80% to 90% of them appearing once. The CDR3 runs to 17 residues. Germline V gives CDR1 SGHTA, CDR2 FQGNSA. Trimming at V came to 1 base and at J to 3 bases, leaving 8 bases not matched to a gene. The chain links TRBV7-2 to TRBJ2-7; TRBD1 matches 11 bases. The sequences come from blood, collected before dendritic cell vaccination. The receptor was derived from a human donor with glioblastoma. CDR3: CASSLETTGTGGYEQYF. CDR3 bases: TGTGCCAGCAGCTTAGAAACGACCGGGACAGGGGGCTACGAGCAGTACTTC.